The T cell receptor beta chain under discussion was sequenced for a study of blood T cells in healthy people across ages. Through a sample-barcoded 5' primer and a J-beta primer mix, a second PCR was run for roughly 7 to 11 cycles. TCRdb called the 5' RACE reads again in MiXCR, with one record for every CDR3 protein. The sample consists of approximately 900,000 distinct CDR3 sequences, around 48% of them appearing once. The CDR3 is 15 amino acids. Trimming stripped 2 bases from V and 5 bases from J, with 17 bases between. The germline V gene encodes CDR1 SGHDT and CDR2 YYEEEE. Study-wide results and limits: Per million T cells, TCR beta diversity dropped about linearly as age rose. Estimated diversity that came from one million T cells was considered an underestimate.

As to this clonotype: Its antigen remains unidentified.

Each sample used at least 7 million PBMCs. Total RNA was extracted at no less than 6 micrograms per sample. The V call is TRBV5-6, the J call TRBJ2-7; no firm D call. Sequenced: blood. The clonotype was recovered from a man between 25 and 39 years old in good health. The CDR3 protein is CASSLRSSGSNEQYF. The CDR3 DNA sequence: TGTGCCAGCAGCTTACGGAGTTCCGGGTCTAACGAGCAGTACTTC.